This TCR beta chain was observed in a study of T cell responses to AZD1222 COVID-19 vaccine. Trimming removed 2 bases from V and 4 bases from J, with 9 bases in between. The CDR3 runs to 14 residues. Germline CDR1 SGHAT, CDR2 FQNNGV. As regards this clone: Its specificity is not known.

General observations from the study: Spike regions recognized by vaccine-associated CD4 TCRs spanned the protein, led by 160-218 and 743-854. Just five or six AZD1222 recipients were seropositive at baseline. White British people made up most donors, females outnumbered males, and clonal diversity was possibly underestimated.

Method: immunoSEQ multiplex PCR; TCRdb's copy keeps in-frame clones and lacks some. The profile shows approximately 140,000 clones, roughly 91% of them singletons. The receptor was isolated from an adult in good health. The specimen was peripheral blood, collected on day 0 of AZD1222 vaccination. The chain employs TRBV11-2 and TRBJ2-1; tentatively, D is TRBD2 (5 bases). The CDR3 loop reads CASSLSGAYNEQFF. DNA for the CDR3: TGTGCCAGCAGCTTAAGCGGTGCGTACAATGAGCAGTTCTTC.